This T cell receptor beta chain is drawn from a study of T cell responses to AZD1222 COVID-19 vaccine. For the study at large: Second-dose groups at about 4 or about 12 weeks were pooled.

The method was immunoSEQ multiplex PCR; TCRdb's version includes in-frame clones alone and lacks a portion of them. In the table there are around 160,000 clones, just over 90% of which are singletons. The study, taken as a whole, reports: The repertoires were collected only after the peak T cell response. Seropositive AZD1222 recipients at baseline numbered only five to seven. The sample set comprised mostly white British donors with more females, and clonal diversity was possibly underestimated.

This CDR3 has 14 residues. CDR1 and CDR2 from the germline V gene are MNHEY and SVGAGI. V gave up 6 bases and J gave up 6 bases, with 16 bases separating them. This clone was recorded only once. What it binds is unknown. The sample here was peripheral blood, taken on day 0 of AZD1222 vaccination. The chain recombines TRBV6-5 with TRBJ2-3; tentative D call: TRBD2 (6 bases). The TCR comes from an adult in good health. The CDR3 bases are TGTGCCAGCAGACCTAGGGGAGGATTTGATACGCAGTATTTT. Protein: CASRPRGGFDTQYF.